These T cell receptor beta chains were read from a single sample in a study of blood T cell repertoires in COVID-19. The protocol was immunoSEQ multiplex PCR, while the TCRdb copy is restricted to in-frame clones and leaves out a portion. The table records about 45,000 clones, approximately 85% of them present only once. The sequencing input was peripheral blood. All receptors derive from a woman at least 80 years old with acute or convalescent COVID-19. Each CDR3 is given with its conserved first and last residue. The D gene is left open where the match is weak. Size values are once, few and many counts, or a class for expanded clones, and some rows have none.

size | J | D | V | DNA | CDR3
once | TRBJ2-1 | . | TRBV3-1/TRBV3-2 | TGTGCCAGCAGCCAAGGGGGGCCGGCTGAGCAGTTCTTC | CASSQGGPAEQFF
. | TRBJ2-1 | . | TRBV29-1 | TGCAGCGTCGACGGGTGGGGGGATGAGCAGTTCTTC | CSVDGWGDEQFF
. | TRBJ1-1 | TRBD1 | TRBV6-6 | TGTGCCAGCAGTCGCCCCGGGACAGGGTTTCCTGAAGCTTTCTTT | CASSRPGTGFPEAFF
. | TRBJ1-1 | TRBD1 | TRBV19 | TGTGCCAGTAGTTTCTCACAGGGGGGGACTGAAGCTTTCTTT | CASSFSQGGTEAFF
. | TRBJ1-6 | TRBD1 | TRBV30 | TGTGCCTGGGGTGGAAAGCTGGGACAGAATAATTCACCCCTCCACTTT | CAWGGKLGQNNSPLHF
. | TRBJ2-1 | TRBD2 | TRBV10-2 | TGCGCCAGCTCTGGACTAGCGGGAGGCAAATCCTACAATGAGCAGTTCTTC | CASSGLAGGKSYNEQFF
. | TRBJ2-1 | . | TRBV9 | TGTGCCAGCAGCGTAGAGCCTAGAACCAAATATGAGCAGTTCTTC | CASSVEPRTKYEQFF
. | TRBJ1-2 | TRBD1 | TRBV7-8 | TGTGCCAGCAGCTCACAGGGACAGACAGGACGCGGCTACACCTTC | CASSSQGQTGRGYTF
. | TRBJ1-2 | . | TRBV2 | TGTGCCAGCAGTGAAGAGGGAGACTATGGCTACACCTTC | CASSEEGDYGYTF
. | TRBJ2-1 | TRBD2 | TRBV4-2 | TGTGCCAGCAGCCCGGGACTAGCGGGAGGCAATGAGCAGTTCTTC | CASSPGLAGGNEQFF
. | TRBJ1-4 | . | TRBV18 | TGTGCCAGCTCACCCAGGGTGGCCAGCACTAATGAAAAACTGTTTTTT | CASSPRVASTNEKLFF
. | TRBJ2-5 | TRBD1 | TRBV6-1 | TGTGCCAGCAGTGAGGTCAGGGGGTTTGAGACCCAGTACTTC | CASSEVRGFETQYF
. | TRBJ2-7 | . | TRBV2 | TGTGCCAGCAGTGTCGACAGGGAGCAGTACTTC | CASSVDREQYF
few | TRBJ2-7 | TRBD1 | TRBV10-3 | TGTGCCATCAGTGAACGGGGACGGCGGGACAGGGGATCCTACGAGCAGTACTTC | CAISERGRRDRGSYEQYF
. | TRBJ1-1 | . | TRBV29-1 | TGCAGCGTTGCGGGGAGGGGCGACGACCTAGAAGCTTTCTTT | CSVAGRGDDLEAFF